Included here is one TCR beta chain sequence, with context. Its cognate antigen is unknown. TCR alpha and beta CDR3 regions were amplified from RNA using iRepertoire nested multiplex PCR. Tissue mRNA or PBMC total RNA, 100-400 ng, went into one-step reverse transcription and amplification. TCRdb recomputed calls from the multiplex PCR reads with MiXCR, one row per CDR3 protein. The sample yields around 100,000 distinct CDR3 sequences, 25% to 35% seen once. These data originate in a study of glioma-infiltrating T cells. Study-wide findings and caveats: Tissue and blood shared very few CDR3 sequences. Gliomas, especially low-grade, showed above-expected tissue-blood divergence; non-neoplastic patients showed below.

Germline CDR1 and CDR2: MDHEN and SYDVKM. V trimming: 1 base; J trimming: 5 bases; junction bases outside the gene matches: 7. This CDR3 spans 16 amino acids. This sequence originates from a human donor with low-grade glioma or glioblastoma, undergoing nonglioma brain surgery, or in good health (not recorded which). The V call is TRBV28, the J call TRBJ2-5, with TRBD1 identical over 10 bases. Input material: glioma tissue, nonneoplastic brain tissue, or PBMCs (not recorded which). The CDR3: CASSLYRTGGRETQYF. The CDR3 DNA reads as TGTGCCAGCAGTTTATACCGGACAGGGGGACGGGAGACCCAGTACTTC.